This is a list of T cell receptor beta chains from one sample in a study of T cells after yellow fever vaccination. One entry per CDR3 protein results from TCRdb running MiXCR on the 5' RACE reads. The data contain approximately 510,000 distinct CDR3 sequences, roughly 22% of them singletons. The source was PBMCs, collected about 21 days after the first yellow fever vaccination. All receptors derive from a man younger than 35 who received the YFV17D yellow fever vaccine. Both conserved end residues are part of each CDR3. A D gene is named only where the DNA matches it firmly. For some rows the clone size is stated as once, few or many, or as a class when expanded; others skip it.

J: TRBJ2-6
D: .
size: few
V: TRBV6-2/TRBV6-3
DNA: TGTGCCAGCAAGCGCTCTGGGGCCAACGTCCTGACTTTC
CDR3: CASKRSGANVLTF

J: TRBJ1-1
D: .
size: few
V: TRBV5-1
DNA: TGCGCCAGCAGCCTCCCCGGGGCGGGACACACTGAAGCTTTCTTT
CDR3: CASSLPGAGHTEAFF

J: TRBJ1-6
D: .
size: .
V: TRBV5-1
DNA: TGCGCCAGCAGCTTCGACAGGTTTGAAACACCCCTCCACTTT
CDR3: CASSFDRFETPLHF

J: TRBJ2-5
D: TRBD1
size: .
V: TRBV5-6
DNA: TGTGCCAGCAGCTCCCGGGACAGGGGGACCCAGTACTTC
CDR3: CASSSRDRGTQYF

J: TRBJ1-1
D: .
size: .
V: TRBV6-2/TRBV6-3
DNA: TGTGCCAGCAGTTGGCGGTTGAACACTGAAGCTTTCTTT
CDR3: CASSWRLNTEAFF

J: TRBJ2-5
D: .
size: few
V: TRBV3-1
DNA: TGTGCCAGCAGCCCCGGATTTGAAGAGACCCAGTACTTC
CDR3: CASSPGFEETQYF

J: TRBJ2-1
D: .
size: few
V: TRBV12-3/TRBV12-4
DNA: TGTGCCAGCAGTCGTCCCGGGACTCCAATTATTGAGCAGTTCTTC
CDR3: CASSRPGTPIIEQFF

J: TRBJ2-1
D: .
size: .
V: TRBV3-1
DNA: TGTGCCAGCAGCCAGCTCTCCCGTCCGTTCTTC
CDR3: CASSQLSRPFF

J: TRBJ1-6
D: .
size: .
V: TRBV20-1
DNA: TGCAGTGCTAGTACAGGGACGGGCTCACCCCTCCACTTT
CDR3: CSASTGTGSPLHF

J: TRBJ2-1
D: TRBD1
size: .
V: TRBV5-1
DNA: TGCGCCAGCAGCGTGGACAGGGGGCACAATGAGCAGTTCTTC
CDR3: CASSVDRGHNEQFF

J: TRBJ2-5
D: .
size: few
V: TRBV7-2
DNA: TGTGCCAGCAGCCGCGTCCAGAAGTACCAAGAGACCCAGTACTTC
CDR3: CASSRVQKYQETQYF

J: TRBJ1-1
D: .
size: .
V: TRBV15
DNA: TGTGCCACCAGCGTCGACATCGGGTACACTGAAGCTTTCTTT
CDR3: CATSVDIGYTEAFF

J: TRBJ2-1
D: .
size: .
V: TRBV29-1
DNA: TGCAGCGTTGAAGCCCGGGTACCTTACAATGAGCAGTTCTTC
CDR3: CSVEARVPYNEQFF

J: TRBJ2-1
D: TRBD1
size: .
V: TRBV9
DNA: TGTGCCAGCAGGGGGACAGGGCAGTCCTACAATGAGCAGTTCTTC
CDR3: CASRGTGQSYNEQFF

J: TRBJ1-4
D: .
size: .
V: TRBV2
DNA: TGTGCCAGCACCCTCGTAGGGTTGGTTTTTTTT
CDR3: CASTLVGLVFF

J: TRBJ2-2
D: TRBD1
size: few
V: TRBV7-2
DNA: TGTGCCAGCAGCGCGGGACAGGGGTACGGGGAGCTGTTTTTT
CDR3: CASSAGQGYGELFF

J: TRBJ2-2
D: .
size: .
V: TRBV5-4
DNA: TGTGCCAGCAGTTCGTTCGGGGAGCTGTTTTTT
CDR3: CASSSFGELFF

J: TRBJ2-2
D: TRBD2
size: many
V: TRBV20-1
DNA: TGCAGTGCCCCTAGCGGGGGAGCTAACACCGGGGAGCTGTTTTTT
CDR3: CSAPSGGANTGELFF

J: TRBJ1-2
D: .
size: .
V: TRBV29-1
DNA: TGCAGCGCCGAACCAGGCTATGGCTACACCTTC
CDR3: CSAEPGYGYTF

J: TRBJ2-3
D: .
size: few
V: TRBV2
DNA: TGTGCCAGCAGATCAGGGCTGAGGACAGATACGCAGTATTTT
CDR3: CASRSGLRTDTQYF

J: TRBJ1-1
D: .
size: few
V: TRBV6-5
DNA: TGTGCCAGCAGTTACGGTGGGGCAGGGAACACTGAAGCTTTCTTT
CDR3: CASSYGGAGNTEAFF

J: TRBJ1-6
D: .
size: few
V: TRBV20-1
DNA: TGCAGTGCTAGAGCCCAGGGGTCGATTTATAATTCACCCCTCCACTTT
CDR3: CSARAQGSIYNSPLHF

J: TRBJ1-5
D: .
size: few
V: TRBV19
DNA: TGTGCCAGTAGTCGTAACAGGGAGGGTCAGCCCCAGCATTTT
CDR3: CASSRNREGQPQHF